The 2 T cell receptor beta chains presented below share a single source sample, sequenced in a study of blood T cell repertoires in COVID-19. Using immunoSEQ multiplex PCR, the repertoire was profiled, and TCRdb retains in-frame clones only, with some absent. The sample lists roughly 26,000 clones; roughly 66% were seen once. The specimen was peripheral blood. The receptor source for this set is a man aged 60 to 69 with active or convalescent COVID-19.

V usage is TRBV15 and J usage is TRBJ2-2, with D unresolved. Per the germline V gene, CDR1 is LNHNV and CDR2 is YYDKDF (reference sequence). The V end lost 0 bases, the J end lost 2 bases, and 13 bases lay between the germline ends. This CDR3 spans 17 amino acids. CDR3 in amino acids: CATSRDGTELNTGELFF. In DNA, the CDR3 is TGTGCCACCAGCAGAGATGGCACGGAGCTTAACACCGGGGAGCTGTTTTTT. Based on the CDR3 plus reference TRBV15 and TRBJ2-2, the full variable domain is DAMVIQNPRYQVTQFGKPVTLSCSQTLNHNVMYWYQQKSSQAPKLLFHYYDKDFNNEADTPDNFQSRRPNTSFCFLDIRSPGLGDTAMYLCATSRDGTELNTGELFFGEGSRLTVL.

The CDR3 DNA reads as TGTGCCAGCTCACCACCACTGCTAGCGGGGGTTACCGAGCAGTTCTTC. It yields the protein CASSPPLLAGVTEQFF. The chain recombines TRBV18 with TRBJ2-1, with TRBD2 matching over 10 bases. The CDR3 has 16 amino acids. Per germline, CDR1 KGHSH and CDR2 LQKENI. The V and J ends lost 0 bases and 10 bases, in that order; junction bases with no gene match: 9. The whole variable domain, remainder taken from reference TRBV18 and TRBJ2-1, is NAGVMQNPRHLVRRRGQEARLRCSPMKGHSHVYWYRQLPEEGLKFMVYLQKENIIDESGMPKERFSAEFPKEGPSILRIQQVVRGDSAAYFCASSPPLLAGVTEQFFGPGTRLTVL.